The rows below give T cell receptor beta chains drawn from one sample of a study of T cell changes during pregnancy in multiple sclerosis. Produced via immunoSEQ multiplex PCR; TCRdb's table is partial and in-frame only. The sample yields roughly 59,000 clones, 80% to 95% seen once. The sample was CD8+ T cells from peripheral blood mononuclear cells, taken in the second trimester of pregnancy. Every receptor here comes from a female donor with multiple sclerosis, enrolled in a pregnancy study. CDR3s include the opening cysteine and the closing phenylalanine or tryptophan. A D gene is named only where the DNA matches it firmly. The size of a clone is reported for some rows only, either as once, few or many, or as a class for expanded clones.

.	TRBV5-1	TRBJ2-2	.	TGCGCCAGCAGCTTGACAGGCGCTGGTGACACCGGGGAGCTGTTTTTT	CASSLTGAGDTGELFF
.	TRBV7-5	TRBJ2-7	.	TGTGTCAGAAGCTTAAGGTCTAGCGATCCCTACGAGCAGTACTTC	CVRSLRSSDPYEQYF
.	TRBV28	TRBJ1-5	.	TGTGCCAGCAGACCTGAGAGGGTGGGCAATCAGCCCCAGCATTTT	CASRPERVGNQPQHF
TRBD2	TRBV2	TRBJ2-5	once	TGTGCCAGCAGCGAAGGGACTAGTGAGACCCAGTACTTC	CASSEGTSETQYF
.	TRBV5-1	TRBJ2-7	.	TGCGCCAGCAGATCCGATGCTTCTAGGCTCAACGAGCAGTACTTC	CASRSDASRLNEQYF
TRBD1	TRBV5-1	TRBJ1-3	.	TGCGCCAGCAGCCCGGACAGGGGTCCCTCTGGAAACACCATATATTTT	CASSPDRGPSGNTIYF
.	TRBV4-1	TRBJ2-1	.	TGCGCCAGCAGCCAAGAAAATGGCGGGACTAATGAGCAGTTCTTC	CASSQENGGTNEQFF
.	TRBV2	TRBJ2-6	.	TGTGCCAGCTGGCAGTCTGGGGCCAACGTCCTGACTTTC	CASWQSGANVLTF
.	TRBV4-1	TRBJ2-7	.	TGCGCCAGCAGCCAAGTCGGGACCTACGAGCAGTACTTC	CASSQVGTYEQYF
.	TRBV7-6	TRBJ2-7	.	TGTGCCAGCAGCTTCGAACCGAAGGGGGGGGAGCAGTACTTC	CASSFEPKGGEQYF
TRBD2	TRBV5-1	TRBJ2-5	.	TGCGCCAGCAGCCTGGGGACTAGCGGGAGAGAGACCCAGTACTTC	CASSLGTSGRETQYF
TRBD2	TRBV5-6	TRBJ2-7	.	TGTGCCAGCAGCTTTTCGGTCGGGGGGGAGCAGTACTTC	CASSFSVGGEQYF
.	TRBV6-1	TRBJ1-4	.	TGTGCCAGCAGTGAAATCCCGGTGGGGGCCTACGAAAAACTGTTTTTT	CASSEIPVGAYEKLFF
.	TRBV5-1	TRBJ2-1	.	TGCGCCAGCAGCTTGGATACGGGAGCTTCCTACAATGAGCAGTTCTTC	CASSLDTGASYNEQFF
TRBD2	TRBV6-5	TRBJ2-1	.	TGTGCCAGCAGCGGGGGGGACAATGAGCAGTTCTTC	CASSGGDNEQFF
.	TRBV27	TRBJ2-7	.	TGTGCCAGCAGAACAATTTTAGACACTAGATCTGAGCAGTACTTC	CASRTILDTRSEQYF
TRBD2	TRBV5-1	TRBJ2-7	.	TGCGCCAGCAGCTTGGCCCCAACTAGCGGGGCCTACGAGCAGTACTTC	CASSLAPTSGAYEQYF
TRBD2	TRBV29-1	TRBJ2-1	.	TGCAGCGTTGAAGGACTAGCGGGTAGGAGTTACAATGAGCAGTTCTTC	CSVEGLAGRSYNEQFF
.	TRBV11-2	TRBJ1-5	.	TGTGCCAGCAGCTTAAAACCAGGGGGCAATCAGCCCCAGCATTTT	CASSLKPGGNQPQHF
TRBD2	TRBV19	TRBJ2-7	.	TGTGCCAGTAGTACGACTAGCGGGAGCTCCTACGAGCAGTACTTC	CASSTTSGSSYEQYF
TRBD2	TRBV11-2	TRBJ2-1	.	TGTGCCAGCAGCTTAGGGGGCGGGAGGGGGTACAATGAGCAGTTCTTC	CASSLGGGRGYNEQFF
TRBD2	TRBV9	TRBJ2-5	.	TGTGCCAGCAGCGTAGACCCTAGCGGGAGTACTCAAGAGACCCAGTACTTC	CASSVDPSGSTQETQYF
TRBD1	TRBV19	TRBJ2-7	.	TGTGCCAGTTCCCCGGGACAGGGACCCTACGAGCAGTACTTC	CASSPGQGPYEQYF
TRBD1	TRBV4-3	TRBJ2-7	.	TGCGCCAGCAGGCCGGGACAGGGTAATTACGAGCAGTACTTC	CASRPGQGNYEQYF
.	TRBV11-2	TRBJ2-7	.	TGTGCCAGCAGCCCCAGGGGCTACGAGCAGTACTTC	CASSPRGYEQYF
TRBD2	TRBV4-2	TRBJ2-1	.	TGTGCCAGCAGCCCAATAGCGGGGGAGCAGTTCTTC	CASSPIAGEQFF
.	TRBV9	TRBJ1-2	.	TGTGCCAGCAGCGTAGGGGCTGGCTACACCTTC	CASSVGAGYTF
.	TRBV6-6	TRBJ1-1	.	TGTGCCAGCAGGGCCACGGGGAACACTGAAGCTTTCTTT	CASRATGNTEAFF
.	TRBV28	TRBJ1-2	once	TGTGCCAGCAGTTCCCCAGGGGAGTATCGGGGCTACACCTTC	CASSSPGEYRGYTF
.	TRBV27	TRBJ1-3	.	TGTGCCAGCAGTCCCCGGGGAGGGCCAGGAAACACCATATATTTT	CASSPRGGPGNTIYF
.	TRBV27	TRBJ2-7	.	TGTGCCAGCAGTTTATCCACAGTGTCCCTACCCTACGAGCAGTACTTC	CASSLSTVSLPYEQYF
TRBD2	TRBV28	TRBJ2-3	.	TGTGCCAGCAGATTTCACGGGACTAGTATGACAGATACGCAGTATTTT	CASRFHGTSMTDTQYF
.	TRBV11-2	TRBJ2-1	.	TGTGCCAGCAGCTTAGAAAGGGGTTGGTCCTACAATGAGCAGTTCTTC	CASSLERGWSYNEQFF
TRBD2	TRBV4-1	TRBJ2-1	once	TGCGCCAGCAGGATCAGACTAGCGGGCGATGAGCAGTTCTTC	CASRIRLAGDEQFF
.	TRBV5-1	TRBJ2-2	few	TGCGCCAGCAGCCAGAACACCGGGGAGCTGTTTTTT	CASSQNTGELFF
TRBD1	TRBV27	TRBJ1-5	once	TGTGCCAGCAGTTGGACAGGGATTCGGAGCAATCAGCCCCAGCATTTT	CASSWTGIRSNQPQHF
.	TRBV27	TRBJ1-2	.	TGTGCCAGCAGTTTATGGGCAGGGGCCCGAAGGGGCTACACCTTC	CASSLWAGARRGYTF
.	TRBV7-9	TRBJ2-2	.	TGTGCCAGCAGCGACAATGGAGGGCCCCTCACCGGGGAGCTGTTTTTT	CASSDNGGPLTGELFF
TRBD2	TRBV11-2	TRBJ2-1	.	TGTGCCAGCAGCTTAGTAGCGGGTGGCTACAATGAGCAGTTCTTC	CASSLVAGGYNEQFF
TRBD1	TRBV28	TRBJ2-7	.	TGTGCCAGCAGTCCCGCAGGGGGCTACGAGCAGTACTTC	CASSPAGGYEQYF
.	TRBV5-1	TRBJ2-7	.	TGCGCCAGCAGCTGGACGACAGGTGCAGGAGAGCAGTACTTC	CASSWTTGAGEQYF
.	TRBV10-3	TRBJ2-1	.	TGTGCCACCACTAGACGTCAATCAGCGAGGATGAATGGGAATGAGCAGTTCTTC	CATTRRQSARMNGNEQFF
TRBD2	TRBV4-2	TRBJ2-5	.	TGTGCCAGCAGCCAGGCGGGACTAGCGGTTGAAGAGACCCAGTACTTC	CASSQAGLAVEETQYF
.	TRBV30	TRBJ2-7	.	TGTGCCTGGTCACTTTTCTACGAGCAGTACTTC	CAWSLFYEQYF
TRBD1	TRBV30	TRBJ1-5	.	TGTGCCTGGAGTGTTGGACAGGGGGATTATCAGCCCCAGCATTTT	CAWSVGQGDYQPQHF
TRBD2	TRBV27	TRBJ2-3	.	TGTGCCAGCACAGATCAACTGACTAGCGGGAGTTCTGGAGATACGCAGTATTTT	CASTDQLTSGSSGDTQYF
.	TRBV28	TRBJ2-7	.	TGTGCCAGCAGCCTAAACCCGGGCGAGCAGTACTTC	CASSLNPGEQYF
.	TRBV19	TRBJ2-3	.	TGTGCCAGTAGTGAGAGACTAGTACCAGATACGCAGTATTTT	CASSERLVPDTQYF
.	TRBV6-5	TRBJ1-2	.	TGTGCCAGCAGTTATACCCAGATTGATAACTATGGCTACACCTTC	CASSYTQIDNYGYTF
.	TRBV30	TRBJ1-5	.	TGTGCCTGGAGTGAGTATGAAGGGGTGAGCAATCAGCCCCAGCATTTT	CAWSEYEGVSNQPQHF
TRBD2	TRBV11-2	TRBJ2-7	.	TGTGCCAGCAGCTTTATAGCGGGAGTAGATAGGGAGTACGAGCAGTACTTC	CASSFIAGVDREYEQYF
TRBD1	TRBV15	TRBJ2-5	once	TGTGCCACCAGCAGACCCGCGACAGGGATAGAGACCCAGTACTTC	CATSRPATGIETQYF
.	TRBV11-2	TRBJ2-1	.	TGTGCCAGCAGCTTAGTTCGGCGGGGTGGATCCTACAATGAGCAGTTCTTC	CASSLVRRGGSYNEQFF
.	TRBV27	TRBJ2-2	.	TGTGCCAGCAGTTTCAGGGCCACCGGGGAGCTGTTTTTT	CASSFRATGELFF
TRBD2	TRBV19	TRBJ2-3	.	TGTGCCAGTAGTATCCCTGTCGGTAGCGGGAGAGAGAGAAGCACAGATACGCAGTATTTT	CASSIPVGSGRERSTDTQYF
.	TRBV9	TRBJ1-1	.	TGTGCCAGCAGCGTAGGATCGGGTTCGCAGGCTTTCTTT	CASSVGSGSQAFF